The subject of this entry is one T cell receptor beta chain. There is no known antigen for this receptor. Per-base quality was not reported, and no clone a single base away is much larger than it. Other DNA sequences of this sample code for an identical CDR3. The immunoSEQ Assay was the method used to sequence TCRbeta CDR3 regions. After extraction, genomic DNA underwent amplification by bias-controlled multiplex PCR, followed by high-throughput sequencing. In the source study's methods: Collapsing and filtering of sequences were performed to quantify the absolute abundance of each unique TCRbeta CDR3 region. T cell fraction was estimated by normalization of TCRbeta template counts to usable DNA, with usable DNA being measured through amplification of reference genes present in all nucleated cells. Repertoire TCRs were annotated as SARS-CoV-2-specific by exact matching of V gene, CDR3 amino acid sequence and J gene to a known reactive TCR set. The reference SARS-CoV-2 TCR set was obtained from MIRA and was filtered for enrichment in COVID-19-positive ImmuneCODE repertoires, whereby public or cross-reactive TCRs were removed. Using the MIRA antigens, annotated TCRs were further analysed by specific ORF or by position within an ORF. Depth was the summed frequency of annotated unique rearrangements, while breadth was defined as annotated unique rearrangements over total unique productive rearrangements. Group comparisons of TCR breadth used two-sided Wilcoxon rank-sum tests. TCRdb re-hosts the immuneACCESS table, in-frame sequences only. Its copies lack some clones; in the studies checked, an unresolved V gene accounts for under half of them, and the cause for the rest is not known. The V and J calls and clone size are taken from that table; D and trimming were inferred from the DNA. This sample is represented by around 100,000 clones; roughly 75% of them were singletons. Of the sample, 17% is held by the ten largest clones.

The sample is drawn from a study of Ad26.COV2.S vaccination and SARS-CoV-2 variants (dated by TCRdb to about 2021). Describing the broader study: Sequencing of the TCRbeta repertoire served to evaluate the specificity and breadth of SARS-CoV-2-reactive T cell receptors following Ad26.COV2.S vaccination. The TCR-sequenced set comprised approximately 32 samples: some 20 Ad26.COV2.S vaccine recipients, 5 placebo recipients and 8 SARS-CoV-2 convalescent individuals. The paper's findings and limits, for the study overall: Substantial breadth of spike-specific CD8+ and CD4+ T cell responses was reported after vaccination. It was noted by the authors that total T cell responses may have been underestimated by the TCR breadth and depth analyses. Vaccine and placebo recipients had similar non-spike TCR breadth, a finding consistent with the vaccine containing only spike. Ad26.COV2.S recipients had higher spike-specific TCR breadth than placebo recipients (P = 0.0014).

CDR1 and CDR2 are drawn from the germline V gene: SGDLS, YYNGEE. Trimming removed 3 bases from V and 1 base from J, leaving 7 bases between the germline ends. Taken from cysteine to phenylalanine, the CDR3 has 13 residues. The retained sequence is limited to the CDR3, 39 bases, with the frame set at the first base. What the time point label conveys for this sample: individuals recovered from natural SARS-CoV-2 infection. The source material was peripheral blood, sampled after recovery from COVID-19. The chain is assembled from TRBV9 and TRBJ1-1, and possibly TRBD1, on 6 matching bases. The clonotype comes from a human donor who had recovered from COVID-19. The DNA reads as follows: TGTGCCAGCAGCGAGGGGGGGAACACTGAAGCTTTCTTT. Translated, this is CASSEGGNTEAFF.